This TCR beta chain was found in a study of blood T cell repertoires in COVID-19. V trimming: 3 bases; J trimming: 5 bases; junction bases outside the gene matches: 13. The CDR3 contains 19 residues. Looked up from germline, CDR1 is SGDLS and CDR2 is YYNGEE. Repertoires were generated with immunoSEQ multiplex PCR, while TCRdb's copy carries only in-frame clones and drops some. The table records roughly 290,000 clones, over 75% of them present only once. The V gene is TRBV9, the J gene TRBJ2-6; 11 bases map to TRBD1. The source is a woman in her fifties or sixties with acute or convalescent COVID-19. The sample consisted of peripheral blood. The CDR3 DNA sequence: TGTGCCAGCAGCGCGCCTCCGGGGACAGGGGGTTTCTGGGCCAACGTCCTGACTTTC. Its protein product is CASSAPPGTGGFWANVLTF.